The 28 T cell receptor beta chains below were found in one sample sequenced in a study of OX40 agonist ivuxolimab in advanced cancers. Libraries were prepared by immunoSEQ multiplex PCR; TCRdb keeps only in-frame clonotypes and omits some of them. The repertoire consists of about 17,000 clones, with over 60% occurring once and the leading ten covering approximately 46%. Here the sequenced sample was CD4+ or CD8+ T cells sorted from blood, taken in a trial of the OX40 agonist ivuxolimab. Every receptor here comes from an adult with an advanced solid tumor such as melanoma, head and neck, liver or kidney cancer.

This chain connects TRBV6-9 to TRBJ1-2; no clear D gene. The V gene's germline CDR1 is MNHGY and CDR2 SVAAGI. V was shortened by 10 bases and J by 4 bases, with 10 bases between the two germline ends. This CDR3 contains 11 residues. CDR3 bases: TGTGCCATTACAGATTCCTATGGCTACACCTTC. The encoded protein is CAITDSYGYTF.

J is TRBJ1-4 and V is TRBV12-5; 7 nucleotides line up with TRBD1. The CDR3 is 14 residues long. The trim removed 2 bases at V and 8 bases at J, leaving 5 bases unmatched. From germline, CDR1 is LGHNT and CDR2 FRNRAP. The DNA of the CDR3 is TGTGCTAGTGGTTTGAAGGGGGCTGGGGAAAAACTGTTTTTT. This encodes CASGLKGAGEKLFF.

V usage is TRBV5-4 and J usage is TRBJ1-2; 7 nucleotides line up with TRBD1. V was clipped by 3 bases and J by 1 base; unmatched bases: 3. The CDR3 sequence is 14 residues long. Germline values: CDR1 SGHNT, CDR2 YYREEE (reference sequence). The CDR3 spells CASSSGQFNYGYTF. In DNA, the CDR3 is TGTGCCAGCAGCTCGGGACAGTTTAACTATGGCTACACCTTC.

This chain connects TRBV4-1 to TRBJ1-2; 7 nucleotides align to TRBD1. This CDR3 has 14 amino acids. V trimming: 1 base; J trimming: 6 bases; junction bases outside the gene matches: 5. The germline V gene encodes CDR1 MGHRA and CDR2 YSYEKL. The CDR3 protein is CASSQGGTENGYTF. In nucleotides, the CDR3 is TGCGCCAGCAGCCAAGGTGGGACAGAGAATGGCTACACCTTC.

CDR3 coding DNA: TGTGCCAGCAGCCAAGAGATCGCGGGGGGGTCGGATGAGCAGTTCTTC. Amino acids: CASSQEIAGGSDEQFF. V usage is TRBV4-2 and J usage is TRBJ2-1, with TRBD2 matching over 9 bases. Looked up from germline, CDR1 is LGHNA and CDR2 is YNFKEQ. The length of the CDR3 is 16 residues. Trimming took 0 bases from V and 8 from J; bases not matched to a gene: 8.

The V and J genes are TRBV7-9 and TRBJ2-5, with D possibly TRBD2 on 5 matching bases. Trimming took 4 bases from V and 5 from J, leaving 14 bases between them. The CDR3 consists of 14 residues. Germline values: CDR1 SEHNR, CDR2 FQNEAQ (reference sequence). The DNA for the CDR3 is TGTGCCAGCAGCTCCCCCATGGGAGTGGAGACCCAGTACTTC. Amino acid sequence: CASSSPMGVETQYF.

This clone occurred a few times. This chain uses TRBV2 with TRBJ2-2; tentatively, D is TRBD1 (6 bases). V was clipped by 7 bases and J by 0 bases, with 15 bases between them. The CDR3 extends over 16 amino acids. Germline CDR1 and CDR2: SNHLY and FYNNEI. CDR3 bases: TGTGCCAGCATTCCCCGGGACATCGCGAACACCGGGGAGCTGTTTTTT. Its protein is CASIPRDIANTGELFF.

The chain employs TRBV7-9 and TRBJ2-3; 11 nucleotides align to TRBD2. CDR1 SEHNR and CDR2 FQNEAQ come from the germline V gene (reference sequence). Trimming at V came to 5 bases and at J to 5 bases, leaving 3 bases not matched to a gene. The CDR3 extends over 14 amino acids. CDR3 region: CASSLTSGRDTQYF. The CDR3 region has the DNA TGTGCCAGCAGCCTCACTAGCGGGAGAGATACGCAGTATTTT.

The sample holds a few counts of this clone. The CDR3 DNA sequence: TGTGCCAGCAGTTACCATCCCGGGTCGGAAATCTACACCGGGGAGCTGTTTTTT. Encoded protein: CASSYHPGSEIYTGELFF. The chain recombines TRBV28 with TRBJ2-2, with D uncertain. Trimming pared 4 bases from V and 3 bases from J, leaving 21 bases between. Germline CDR1 and CDR2: MDHEN and SYDVKM. This CDR3 region has 18 residues.

Written as DNA, the CDR3 is TGCAGCGTTGAACCGGGACAGGGGGCGTTTGAGCAGTACTTC. It is translated as CSVEPGQGAFEQYF. V gene TRBV29-1 combines with J gene TRBJ2-7; 12 bases are a match to TRBD1. The ends lost 2 bases at V and 7 bases at J; junction bases unmatched: 6. CDR3 length: 14 amino acids. Germline CDR1 and CDR2: SQVTM and ANQGSEA.

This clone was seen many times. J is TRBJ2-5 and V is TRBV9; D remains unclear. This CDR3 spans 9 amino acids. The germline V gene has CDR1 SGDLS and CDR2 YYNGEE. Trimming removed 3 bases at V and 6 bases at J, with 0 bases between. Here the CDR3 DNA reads TGTGCCAGCAGCGAGACCCAGTACTTC. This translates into CASSETQYF.

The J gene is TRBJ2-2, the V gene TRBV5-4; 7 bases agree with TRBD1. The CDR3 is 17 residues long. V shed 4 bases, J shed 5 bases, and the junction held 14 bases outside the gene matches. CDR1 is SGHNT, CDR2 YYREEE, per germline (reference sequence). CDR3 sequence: CASSPVPRPGGTGELFF. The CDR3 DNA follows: TGTGCCAGCAGCCCGGTCCCGCGCCCAGGGGGTACCGGGGAGCTGTTTTTT.

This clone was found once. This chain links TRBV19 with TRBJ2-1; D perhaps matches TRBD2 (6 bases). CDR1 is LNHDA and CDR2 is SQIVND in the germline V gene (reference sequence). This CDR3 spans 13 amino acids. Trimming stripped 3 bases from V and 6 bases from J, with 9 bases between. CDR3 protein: CASSIRGSNEQFF. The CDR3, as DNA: TGTGCCAGTAGTATTCGGGGGTCCAATGAGCAGTTCTTC.

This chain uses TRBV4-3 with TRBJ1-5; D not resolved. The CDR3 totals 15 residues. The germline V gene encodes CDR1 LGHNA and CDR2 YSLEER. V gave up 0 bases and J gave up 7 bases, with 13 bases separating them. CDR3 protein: CASSQDIGVSQPQHF. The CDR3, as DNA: TGCGCCAGCAGCCAAGATATTGGGGTGTCACAGCCCCAGCATTTT.

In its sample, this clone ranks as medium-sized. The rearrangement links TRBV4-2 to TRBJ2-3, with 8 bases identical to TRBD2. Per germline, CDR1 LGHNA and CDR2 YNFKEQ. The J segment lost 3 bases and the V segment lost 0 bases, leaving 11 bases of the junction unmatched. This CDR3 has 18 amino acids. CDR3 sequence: CASSQEGPPGGSTDTQYF. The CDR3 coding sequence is TGTGCCAGCAGCCAAGAGGGGCCGCCGGGGGGGTCGACAGATACGCAGTATTTT.

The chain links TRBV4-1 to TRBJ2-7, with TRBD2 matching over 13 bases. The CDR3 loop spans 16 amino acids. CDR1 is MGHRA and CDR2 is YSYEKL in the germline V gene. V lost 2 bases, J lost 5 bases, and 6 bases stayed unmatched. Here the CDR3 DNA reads TGCGCCAGCAGCCAACAACTAGCGGGAGGGCCTAACGAGCAGTACTTC. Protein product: CASSQQLAGGPNEQYF.

CDR3 protein: CASSSGTASTDTQYF. The CDR3, as DNA: TGTGCCAGCAGTTCCGGGACAGCGAGCACAGATACGCAGTATTTT. The rearrangement links TRBV2 to TRBJ2-3; TRBD1 matches at 7 bases. The length of the CDR3 is 15 residues. With 5 bases clipped from V and 0 bases from J, the junction kept 5 bases outside the gene matches. Germline V gene data show CDR1 as SNHLY and CDR2 as FYNNEI.

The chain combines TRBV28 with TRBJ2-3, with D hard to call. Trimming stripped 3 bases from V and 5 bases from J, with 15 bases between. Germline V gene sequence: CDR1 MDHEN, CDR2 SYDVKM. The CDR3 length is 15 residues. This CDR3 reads CASSLTLDRVDTQYF. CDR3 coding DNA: TGTGCCAGCAGTTTGACCCTGGACCGCGTAGATACGCAGTATTTT.

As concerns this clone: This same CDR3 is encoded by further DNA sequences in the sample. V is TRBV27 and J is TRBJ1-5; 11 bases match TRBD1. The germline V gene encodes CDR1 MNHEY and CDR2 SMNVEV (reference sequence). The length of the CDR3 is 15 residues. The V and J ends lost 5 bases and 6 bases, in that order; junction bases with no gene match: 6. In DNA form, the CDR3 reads TGTGCCAGCAGTCTGGGGACAGGGGGAGGTCAGCCCCAGCATTTT. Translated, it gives CASSLGTGGGQPQHF.

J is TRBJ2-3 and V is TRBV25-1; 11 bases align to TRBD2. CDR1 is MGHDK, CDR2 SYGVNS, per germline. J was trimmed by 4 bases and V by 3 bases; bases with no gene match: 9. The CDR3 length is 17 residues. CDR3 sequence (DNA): TGTGCCAGCAGTGAGGATACTAGCGGGAGTATCCCAGATACGCAGTATTTT. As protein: CASSEDTSGSIPDTQYF. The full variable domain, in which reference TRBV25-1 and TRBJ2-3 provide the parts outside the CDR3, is EADIYQTPRYLVIGTGKKITLECSQTMGHDKMYWYQQDPGMELHLIHYSYGVNSTEKGDLSSESTVSRIRTEHFPLTLESARPSHTSQYLCASSEDTSGSIPDTQYFGPGTRLTVL.

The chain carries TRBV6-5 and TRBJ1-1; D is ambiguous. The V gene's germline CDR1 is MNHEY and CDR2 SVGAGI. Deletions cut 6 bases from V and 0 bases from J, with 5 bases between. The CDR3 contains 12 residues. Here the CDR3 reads CASRRMNTEAFF. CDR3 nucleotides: TGTGCCAGCAGAAGGATGAACACTGAAGCTTTCTTT.

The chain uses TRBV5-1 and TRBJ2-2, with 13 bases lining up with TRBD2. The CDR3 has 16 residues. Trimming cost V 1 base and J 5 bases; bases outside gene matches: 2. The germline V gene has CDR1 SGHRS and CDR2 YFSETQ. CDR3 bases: TGCGCCAGCAGCTTGACTAGCGGGAGGGAGACCGGGGAGCTGTTTTTT. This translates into CASSLTSGRETGELFF.

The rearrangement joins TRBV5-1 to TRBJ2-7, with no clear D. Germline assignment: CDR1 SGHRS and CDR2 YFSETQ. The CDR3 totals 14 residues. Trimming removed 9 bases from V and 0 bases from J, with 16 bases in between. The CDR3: CATKRKPDSYEQYF. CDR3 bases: TGCGCCACCAAGAGAAAACCTGACTCCTACGAGCAGTACTTC.

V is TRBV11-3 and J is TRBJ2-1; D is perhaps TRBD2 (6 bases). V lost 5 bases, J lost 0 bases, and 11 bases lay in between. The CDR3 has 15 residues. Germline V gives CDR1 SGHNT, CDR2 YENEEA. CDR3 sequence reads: CASSPSVSSYNEQFF. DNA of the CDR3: TGTGCCAGCAGCCCTAGCGTAAGCTCCTACAATGAGCAGTTCTTC.

CDR3 protein: CASSLLQGATGELFF. For the CDR3, the DNA is TGTGCCAGCAGCTTATTACAGGGGGCAACCGGGGAGCTGTTTTTT. This rearrangement joins TRBV7-6 to TRBJ2-2; TRBD1 agrees at 9 bases. Losses at the gene ends were 2 bases for V and 5 bases for J; bases not matched to a gene: 3. CDR1 and CDR2 from the germline V gene are SGHVS and FNYEAQ. This CDR3 spans 15 amino acids. Drawing the rest from reference TRBV7-6 and TRBJ2-2, the complete variable domain is GAGVSQSPRYKVTKRGQDVALRCDPISGHVSLYWYRQALGQGPEFLTYFNYEAQQDKSGLPNDRFSAERPEGSISTLTIQRTEQRDSAMYRCASSLLQGATGELFFGEGSRLTVL.

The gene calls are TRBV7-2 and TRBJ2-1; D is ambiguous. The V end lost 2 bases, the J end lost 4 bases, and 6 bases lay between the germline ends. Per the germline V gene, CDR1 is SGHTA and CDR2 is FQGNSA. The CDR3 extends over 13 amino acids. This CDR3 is CASSLPPYNEQFF. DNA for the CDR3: TGTGCCAGCAGCTTACCACCTTACAATGAGCAGTTCTTC. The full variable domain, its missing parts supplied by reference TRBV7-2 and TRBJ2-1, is GAGVSQSPSNKVTEKGKDVELRCDPISGHTALYWYRQSLGQGLEFLIYFQGNSAPDKSGLPSDRFSAERTGGSVSTLTIQRTQQEDSAVYLCASSLPPYNEQFFGPGTRLTVL.

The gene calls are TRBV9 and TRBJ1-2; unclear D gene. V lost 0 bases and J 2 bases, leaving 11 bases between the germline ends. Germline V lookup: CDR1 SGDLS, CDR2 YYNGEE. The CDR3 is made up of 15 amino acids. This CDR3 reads CASSVGLETNYGYTF. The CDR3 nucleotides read TGTGCCAGCAGCGTAGGTCTCGAGACGAACTATGGCTACACCTTC.

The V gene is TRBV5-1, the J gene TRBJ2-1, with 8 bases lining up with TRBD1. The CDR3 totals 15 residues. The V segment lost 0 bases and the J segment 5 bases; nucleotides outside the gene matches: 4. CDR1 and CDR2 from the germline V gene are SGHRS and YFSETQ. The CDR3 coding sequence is TGCGCCAGCAGCTTGGCAGGGGGCGAAAACAATGAGCAGTTCTTC. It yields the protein CASSLAGGENNEQFF.